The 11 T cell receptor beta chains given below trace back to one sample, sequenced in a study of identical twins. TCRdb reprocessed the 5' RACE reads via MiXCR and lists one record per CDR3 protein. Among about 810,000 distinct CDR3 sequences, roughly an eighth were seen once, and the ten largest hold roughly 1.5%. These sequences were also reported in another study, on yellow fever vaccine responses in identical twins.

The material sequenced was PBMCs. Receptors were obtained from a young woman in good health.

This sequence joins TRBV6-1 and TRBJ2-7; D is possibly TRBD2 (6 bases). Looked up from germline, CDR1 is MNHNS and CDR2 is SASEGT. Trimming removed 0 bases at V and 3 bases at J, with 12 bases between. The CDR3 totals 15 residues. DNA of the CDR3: TGTGCCAGCAGTGAAGCGGGATGGGACTTCTACGAGCAGTACTTC. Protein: CASSEAGWDFYEQYF.

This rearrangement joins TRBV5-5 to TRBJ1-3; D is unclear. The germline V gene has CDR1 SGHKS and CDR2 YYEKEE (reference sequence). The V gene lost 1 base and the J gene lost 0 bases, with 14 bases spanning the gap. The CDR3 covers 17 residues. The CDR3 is CASSLTDGFYSGNTIYF. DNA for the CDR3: TGTGCCAGCAGCTTGACCGACGGGTTCTACTCTGGAAACACCATATATTTT.

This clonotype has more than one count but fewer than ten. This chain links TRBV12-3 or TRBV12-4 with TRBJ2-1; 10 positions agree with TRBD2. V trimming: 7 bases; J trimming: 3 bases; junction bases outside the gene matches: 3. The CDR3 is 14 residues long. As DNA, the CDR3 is TGTGCCAGCATTAGGACTAGCGGCTACAATGAGCAGTTCTTC. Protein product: CASIRTSGYNEQFF.

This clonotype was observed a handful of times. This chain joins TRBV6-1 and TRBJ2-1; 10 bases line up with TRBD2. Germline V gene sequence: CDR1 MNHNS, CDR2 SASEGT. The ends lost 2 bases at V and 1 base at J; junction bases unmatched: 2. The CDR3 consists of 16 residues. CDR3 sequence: CASSELAGVSYNEQFF. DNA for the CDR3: TGTGCCAGCAGTGAACTAGCGGGAGTATCCTACAATGAGCAGTTCTTC.

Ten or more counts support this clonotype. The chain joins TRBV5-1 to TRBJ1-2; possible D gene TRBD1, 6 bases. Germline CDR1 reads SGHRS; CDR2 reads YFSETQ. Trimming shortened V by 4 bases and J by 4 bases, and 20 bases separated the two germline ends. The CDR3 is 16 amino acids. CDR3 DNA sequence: TGCGCCAGCAGCCGGGACCAGGACAGACGCTTCTATGGCTACACCTTC. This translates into CASSRDQDRRFYGYTF.

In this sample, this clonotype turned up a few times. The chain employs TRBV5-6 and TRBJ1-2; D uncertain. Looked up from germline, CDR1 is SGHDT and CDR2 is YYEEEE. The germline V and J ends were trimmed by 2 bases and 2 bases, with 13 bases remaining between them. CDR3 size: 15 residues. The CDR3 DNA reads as TGTGCCAGCAGCTTCGGATTTACTTCGAACTATGGCTACACCTTC. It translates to CASSFGFTSNYGYTF.

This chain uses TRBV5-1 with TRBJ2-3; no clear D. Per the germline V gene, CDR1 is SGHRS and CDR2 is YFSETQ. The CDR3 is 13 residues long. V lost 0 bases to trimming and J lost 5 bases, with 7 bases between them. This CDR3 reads CASSLAKRDTQYF. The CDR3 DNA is TGCGCCAGCAGCTTGGCCAAGCGAGATACGCAGTATTTT.

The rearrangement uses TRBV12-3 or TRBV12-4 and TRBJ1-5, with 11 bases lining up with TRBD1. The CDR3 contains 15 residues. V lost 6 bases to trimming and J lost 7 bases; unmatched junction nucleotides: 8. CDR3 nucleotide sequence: TGTGCCAGCAGCCAAGGGACAGGGGGGGGACAGCCCCAGCATTTT. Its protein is CASSQGTGGGQPQHF.

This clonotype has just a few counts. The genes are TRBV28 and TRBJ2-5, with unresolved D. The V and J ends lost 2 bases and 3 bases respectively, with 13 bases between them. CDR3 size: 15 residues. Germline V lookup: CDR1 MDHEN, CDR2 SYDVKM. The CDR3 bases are TGTGCCAGCAGTTTAAGAGGTCGGAGAGAAGAGACCCAGTACTTC. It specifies CASSLRGRREETQYF.

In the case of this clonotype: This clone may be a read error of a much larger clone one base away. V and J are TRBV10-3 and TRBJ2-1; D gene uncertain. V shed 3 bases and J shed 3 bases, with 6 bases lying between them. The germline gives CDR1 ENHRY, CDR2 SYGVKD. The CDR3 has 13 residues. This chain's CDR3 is CAISDRIYNEQFF. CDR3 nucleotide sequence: TGTGCCATCAGTGACAGGATCTACAATGAGCAGTTCTTC.

CDR3 DNA: TGTGCCAGCGACCGGGGGGGCGAGCAGTTCTTC. This encodes CASDRGGEQFF. The chain couples TRBV28 to TRBJ2-1, with 8 bases identical to TRBD2. This CDR3 region has 11 residues. Germline V gene lookup returns CDR1 MDHEN and CDR2 SYDVKM. V lost 8 bases to trimming and J lost 10 bases; unmatched junction nucleotides: 4.